The 19 T cell receptor beta chains presented below share a single source sample, sequenced in a study of spatial heterogeneity in lung cancer. Time point noted: sample taken at primary tumor resection. One entry per CDR3 protein results from TCRdb running MiXCR on the 5' RACE reads. The data contain some 10,000 distinct CDR3 sequences, 6.1% of them singletons. The sequencing here drew on normal lung tissue next to the tumor, taken at surgery. These receptors were collected from a male donor with early-stage non-small cell lung cancer.

This clonotype was found many times. The V and J genes are TRBV7-2 and TRBJ2-7; 7 positions match TRBD2. The CDR3 runs 14 residues. Looked up from germline, CDR1 is SGHTA and CDR2 is FQGNSA. Germline trimming cut 0 bases from V and 2 bases from J; bases unmatched to any gene: 1. Written as DNA, the CDR3 is TGTGCCAGCAGCTTAGCGAGCGGGACCTACGAGCAGTACTTC. It encodes CASSLASGTYEQYF.

This clonotype showed up many times. The gene calls are TRBV7-2 and TRBJ2-2; D is ambiguous. The V end lost 5 bases, the J end lost 3 bases, and 7 bases lay between the germline ends. Per the germline V gene, CDR1 is SGHTA and CDR2 is FQGNSA. The CDR3 loop spans 13 amino acids. The CDR3 protein is CASSPWYTGELFF. DNA for the CDR3: TGTGCCAGCAGCCCCTGGTACACCGGGGAGCTGTTTTTT.

This clonotype was detected a few times. The V call is TRBV29-1, the J call TRBJ2-1; D is unresolved. Germline values: CDR1 SQVTM, CDR2 ANQGSEA. V was cut by 0 bases and J by 7 bases, with 10 bases left in between. This CDR3 region has 13 residues. DNA for the CDR3: TGCAGCGTTGAAGATTGGAGACGGAATGAGCAGTTCTTC. It codes for CSVEDWRRNEQFF.

In this sample, this clonotype turned up many times. V usage is TRBV19 and J usage is TRBJ2-3; possibly TRBD1 for D (6 bases). This CDR3 has 15 amino acids. CDR1 is LNHDA and CDR2 is SQIVND in the germline V gene (reference sequence). With 5 bases removed from V and 0 bases from J, the gap between germline ends came to 12 bases. CDR3 region: CASSLGAASTDTQYF. The CDR3 DNA follows: TGTGCCAGTAGTCTGGGGGCAGCCAGCACAGATACGCAGTATTTT.

Ten or more counts support this clonotype. The rearrangement links TRBV29-1 to TRBJ1-2; D ambiguous. The CDR3 extends over 12 amino acids. Germline CDR1 SQVTM, CDR2 ANQGSEA. The V and J ends lost 7 bases and 8 bases respectively, with 17 bases between them. In DNA form, the CDR3 reads TGCAGCGCGCAGGTTTTTGATTACGGCTACACCTTC. Translating gives CSAQVFDYGYTF. The complete variable domain, with remaining parts taken from reference TRBV29-1 and TRBJ1-2, reads SAVISQKPSRDICQRGTSLTIQCQVDSQVTMMFWYRQQPGQSLTLIATANQGSEATYESGFVIDKFPISRPNLTFSTLTVSNMSPEDSSIYLCSAQVFDYGYTFGSGTRLTVV.

This clonotype was seen ten or more times. The J gene is TRBJ2-7, the V gene TRBV20-1; D remains unclear. CDR3 length equals 13 residues. Germline CDR1 DFQATT, CDR2 SNEGSKA (reference sequence). Trimming took off 3 bases at V and 2 bases at J, with 11 bases between the two ends. The CDR3 protein is CSASGSRTYEQYF. Written as DNA, the CDR3 is TGCAGTGCTAGCGGCAGCCGAACCTACGAGCAGTACTTC.

This clonotype was seen repeatedly, ten times or more. V gene TRBV4-1 combines with J gene TRBJ2-2; weak D call: TRBD1 (5 bases). The germline gives CDR1 MGHRA, CDR2 YSYEKL. The V gene lost 0 bases and the J gene lost 3 bases, with 11 bases spanning the gap. CDR3 size: 16 residues. DNA for the CDR3: TGCGCCAGCAGCCAAGAACGGACACTACACACCGGGGAGCTGTTTTTT. It encodes CASSQERTLHTGELFF.

This clonotype appeared many times. This chain uses TRBV10-2 with TRBJ2-7; the match to TRBD1 covers 11 bases. CDR3 length: 13 amino acids. CDR1 WSHSY and CDR2 SAAADI come from the germline V gene. Trimming took 6 bases from V and 2 from J; bases not matched to a gene: 0. The CDR3 region is CASRDRGPYEQYF. Written as DNA, the CDR3 is TGCGCCAGCAGGGACAGGGGGCCCTACGAGCAGTACTTC.

This clonotype has a count of ten or more. This chain connects TRBV2 to TRBJ2-1; unclear D gene. V lost 6 bases and J lost 4, with 4 bases in between. The V gene's germline CDR1 is SNHLY and CDR2 FYNNEI. The CDR3 totals 11 residues. CDR3 sequence: CASSLYNEQFF. CDR3 DNA sequence: TGTGCCAGCAGCCTTTACAATGAGCAGTTCTTC.

Judged by abundance, this clonotype is medium-sized (0.01 to 0.1%). This chain links TRBV24-1 with TRBJ2-3; TRBD2 matches 9 bases. V shed 3 bases and J 3 bases; nucleotides not matched to a gene: 3. Germline values: CDR1 KGHDR, CDR2 SFDVKD. The CDR3 length is 15 residues. CDR3 bases: TGTGCCACCAGTGATGGAGCGGGAGGAACAGATACGCAGTATTTT. Residues: CATSDGAGGTDTQYF.

The J gene is TRBJ2-5, the V gene TRBV4-2; D ambiguous. Germline CDR1 and CDR2: LGHNA and YNFKEQ. The V end was cut by 4 bases, the J end by 5 bases, with 5 bases between. The CDR3 extends over 11 amino acids. The CDR3 coding sequence is TGTGCCAGCAGCCCCCAGGAGACCCAGTACTTC. Its translation is CASSPQETQYF.

This clonotype was seen repeatedly, ten times or more. The V gene is TRBV6-6, the J gene TRBJ1-1; D not resolved. The length of the CDR3 is 17 residues. Trimming took 0 bases from V and 5 from J, leaving 19 bases between them. Germline assignment: CDR1 MNHNY and CDR2 SVGAGI (reference sequence). The CDR3 protein is CASSYSIPTEGLTEAFF. CDR3 in DNA: TGTGCCAGCAGTTACTCGATCCCCACTGAAGGGCTAACTGAAGCTTTCTTT.

The chain joins TRBV5-1 to TRBJ1-1; D perhaps matches TRBD1 (6 bases). Germline CDR1 reads SGHRS; CDR2 reads YFSETQ. The length of the CDR3 is 15 residues. Between the trimmed V and J ends, which lost 4 bases and 4 bases, there was a span of 17 bases. The CDR3 coding sequence is TGCGCCAGCAGCATAGGACAAGGAGGGGGCACTGAAGCTTTCTTT. This translates into CASSIGQGGGTEAFF.

The chain joins TRBV27 to TRBJ2-7; 11 bases map to TRBD2. This CDR3 region has 15 residues. Looked up from germline, CDR1 is MNHEY and CDR2 is SMNVEV (reference sequence). V gave up 5 bases and J gave up 2 bases; unmatched junction bases: 5. The CDR3 DNA reads as TGTGCCAGCAGTAGACTAGCGGGGATTCCCTACGAGCAGTACTTC. Residues: CASSRLAGIPYEQYF.

The sample holds many counts of this clonotype. The CDR3 bases are TGTGCCAGCAGCCAGGCCCCTAAGGAGACCCAGTACTTC. It yields the protein CASSQAPKETQYF. The rearrangement links TRBV14 to TRBJ2-5, with no clear D. V lost 3 bases, J lost 5 bases, and 10 bases lay in between. The CDR3 covers 13 residues. Per germline, CDR1 SGHDN and CDR2 FVKESK.

This clonotype was picked up a small number of times. The chain has TRBV6-1 and TRBJ1-1, with a weak D call TRBD1 (6 bases). This CDR3 comprises 15 residues. V was shortened by 8 bases and J by 1 base, with 17 bases between the two germline ends. The germline V gene encodes CDR1 MNHNS and CDR2 SASEGT. The CDR3 nucleotides read TGTGCCAGCGGGACAAAGGGGCGAAAGAACACTGAAGCTTTCTTT. Residues: CASGTKGRKNTEAFF.

The chain is built from TRBV29-1 and TRBJ2-5; the match to TRBD1 covers 7 bases. CDR1 and CDR2 from the germline V gene are SQVTM and ANQGSEA. This CDR3 spans 15 amino acids. V shed 4 bases and J 5 bases; nucleotides not matched to a gene: 13. The CDR3 spells CSVVPLTGAPETQYF. DNA of the CDR3: TGCAGCGTTGTTCCCCTTACAGGGGCCCCGGAGACCCAGTACTTC.

This clonotype came up many times. The chain links TRBV1 to TRBJ1-1; TRBD1 was called by the table and not checked on the DNA. TRBV1 has pseudogene status. This CDR3 is built from 16 residues. The CDR3 protein is CTGARGPWVPGLEAFF. CDR3 nucleotides: TGCACCGGGGCTCGGGGGCCGTGGGTGCCGGGCCTTGAAGCTTTCTTT.

The chain links TRBV29-1 to TRBJ2-3; unclear D gene. The CDR3 covers 11 residues. V was shortened by 7 bases and J by 0 bases, with 5 bases between the two germline ends. Per the germline V gene, CDR1 is SQVTM and CDR2 is ANQGSEA. This CDR3 is CSAISTDTQYF. DNA for the CDR3: TGCAGCGCAATTAGCACAGATACGCAGTATTTT.